Shown below are 25 T cell receptor beta chains from a single sample sequenced in a study of T cell responses to AZD1222 COVID-19 vaccine. Profiled with immunoSEQ multiplex PCR; TCRdb holds only in-frame clones, not every one. The table shows tens of thousands of clones, with more than 80% occurring only once. This specimen consisted of peripheral blood, obtained on day 0 of AZD1222 vaccination. Receptors were obtained from an adult in good health.

This clone was picked up a small number of times. This chain uses TRBV10-1 with TRBJ2-7, with 8 bases that match TRBD1. V shed 8 bases, J shed 6 bases, and the junction held 9 bases outside the gene matches. Looked up from germline, CDR1 is WNHNN and CDR2 is SYGVQD (reference sequence). The CDR3 spans 13 residues. CDR3 region: CASGGTGPSEQYF. The CDR3 coding sequence is TGCGCCAGCGGAGGGACAGGACCTTCCGAGCAGTACTTC.

The CDR3 is CASSDRGRNQETQYF. CDR3 DNA: TGCGCCAGCAGTGACCGGGGACGGAACCAAGAGACCCAGTACTTC. J is TRBJ2-5 and V is TRBV10-1; D may match TRBD1 or TRBD2 (5 bases each). The ends were cut back, 3 bases at V and 0 bases at J, with 11 bases in the middle. Germline assignment: CDR1 WNHNN and CDR2 SYGVQD (reference sequence). The CDR3 is made up of 15 amino acids.

In regard to this clone: A junction boundary mismatches the germline segment, possibly from a read error. This chain joins TRBV11-3 and TRBJ2-1; 8 bases align to TRBD2. Germline CDR1 reads SGHNT; CDR2 reads YENEEA. CDR3 length: 12 residues. The CDR3 DNA reads TGTGCCAGCAGCTTATTTACGGGGGGGCCACTCTTC. Encoded protein: CASSLFTGGPLF. The variable domain in full, completed from reference TRBV11-3 and TRBJ2-1, reads EAGVVQSPRYKIIEKKQPVAFWCNPISGHNTLYWYLQNLGQGPELLIRYENEEAVDDSQLPKDRFSAERLKGVDSTLKIQPAELGDSAVYLCASSLFTGGPLFGPGTRLTVL.

The chain uses TRBV14 and TRBJ1-4; D remains ambiguous. CDR1 and CDR2 (germline): SGHDN, FVKESK. The germline V and J ends were trimmed by 0 bases and 0 bases, with 14 bases remaining between them. CDR3 length: 18 amino acids. This CDR3 reads CASSQDLIGGATNEKLFF. The CDR3 region has the DNA TGTGCCAGCAGCCAAGATCTGATTGGAGGAGCAACTAATGAAAAACTGTTTTTT.

The V gene is TRBV11-2, the J gene TRBJ1-5; tentatively, D is TRBD1 (6 bases). V was cut by 5 bases and J by 5 bases, with 22 bases left in between. Germline assignment: CDR1 SGHAT and CDR2 FQNNGV. The CDR3 is 17 residues long. The CDR3 sequence: CASSPPGLTRTDQPQHF. CDR3 bases: TGTGCCAGCAGCCCACCGGGGTTAACCAGGACAGATCAGCCCCAGCATTTT.

Of note for this clone: A junction end diverges from the germline sequence, so it may reflect a read error. The CDR3 here is CASSARIGGLHDF. In DNA form, the CDR3 reads TGTGCCAGCAGCGCCCGCATCGGAGGACTCCACGACTTC. The chain carries TRBV7-6 and TRBJ2-5, with D perhaps TRBD2 (5 bases). The germline V gene encodes CDR1 SGHVS and CDR2 FNYEAQ. The length of the CDR3 is 13 residues.

The chain carries TRBV5-1 and TRBJ1-1, with TRBD1 identical over 7 bases. There are 16 residues in the CDR3. Unmatched junction bases numbered 6, after V lost 1 base and J lost 0 bases. Germline V CDR1 and CDR2: SGHRS, YFSETQ. CDR3 sequence reads: CASSLQGGSMNTEAFF. The CDR3 DNA sequence: TGCGCCAGCAGCTTGCAGGGGGGAAGTATGAACACTGAAGCTTTCTTT.

This chain links TRBV19 with TRBJ1-2; D is uncertain. Germline CDR1 and CDR2: LNHDA and SQIVND (reference sequence). With 1 base removed from V and 4 bases from J, the gap between germline ends came to 7 bases. This CDR3 contains 13 residues. This chain's CDR3 is CASSIAPLYGYTF. DNA of the CDR3: TGTGCCAGTAGTATAGCACCCCTCTATGGCTACACCTTC.

The chain combines TRBV10-3 with TRBJ2-3; tentative D call: TRBD2 (7 bases). The CDR3 has 15 residues. V lost 1 base to trimming and J lost 5 bases, with 13 bases between them. Germline V CDR1 and CDR2: ENHRY, SYGVKD. CDR3 DNA: TGTGCCATCAGTGAGTTAGGGGGGGGCCTAGATACGCAGTATTTT. Protein product: CAISELGGGLDTQYF.

The rearrangement links TRBV7-2 to TRBJ1-2, with D tentatively TRBD1 (5 bases). The CDR3 has 14 amino acids. Germline values: CDR1 SGHTA, CDR2 FQGNSA. Trimming stripped 6 bases from V and 5 bases from J, with 16 bases between. CDR3 coding DNA: TGTGCCAGCAGGGGACCACTTAATTGGTATGGCTACACCTTC. It specifies CASRGPLNWYGYTF.

The chain employs TRBV14 and TRBJ1-6, with D uncertain. This CDR3 has 17 residues. With 1 base removed from V and 0 bases from J, the gap between germline ends came to 10 bases. Germline CDR1 and CDR2: SGHDN and FVKESK. CDR3 region: CASSQAPFSSYNSPLHF. CDR3 bases: TGTGCCAGCAGCCAAGCCCCGTTTAGCTCCTATAATTCACCCCTCCACTTT.

This rearrangement joins TRBV16 to TRBJ2-7; no clear D gene. Trimming cost V 4 bases and J 3 bases, with 10 bases left between them. CDR3 size: 13 residues. Germline assignment: CDR1 KGHSY and CDR2 FQNENV. This CDR3 is CASSLEDRYEQYF. The DNA of the CDR3 is TGTGCCAGCAGCCTGGAAGATCGCTACGAGCAGTACTTC.

The gene calls are TRBV9 and TRBJ2-5; 7 bases match TRBD2. The CDR3 contains 14 residues. V dropped 3 bases and J dropped 1; count of bases not matched to a gene: 3. Looked up from germline, CDR1 is SGDLS and CDR2 is YYNGEE. CDR3 sequence (DNA): TGTGCCAGCAGCGCCGGACTAGTCCAAGAGACCCAGTACTTC. The encoded protein is CASSAGLVQETQYF.

The rearrangement links TRBV19 to TRBJ1-3; TRBD1 aligns across 10 bases. The CDR3 runs to 18 residues. The V segment lost 5 bases and the J segment 0 bases; nucleotides outside the gene matches: 10. CDR1 LNHDA and CDR2 SQIVND come from the germline V gene (reference sequence). The CDR3 coding sequence is TGTGCCAGTAGTTCGCCGGGACAGGGGCTCAGCTCTGGAAACACCATATATTTT. This codes for CASSSPGQGLSSGNTIYF.

The CDR3 DNA reads as TGTGCCAGCAGGGTAGGAATAGGGGCAACTAATGAAAAACTGTTTTTT. It yields the protein CASRVGIGATNEKLFF. The gene calls are TRBV2 and TRBJ1-4; TRBD1 is a possible D gene (5 bases). The germline V gene encodes CDR1 SNHLY and CDR2 FYNNEI. Between the trimmed V and J ends, which lost 6 bases and 0 bases, there was a span of 14 bases. The CDR3 sequence is 16 residues long.

V and J are TRBV6-5 and TRBJ1-5; D is unresolved. Germline V gene lookup returns CDR1 MNHEY and CDR2 SVGAGI. V was clipped by 4 bases and J by 4 bases, with 5 bases between them. This CDR3 spans 12 amino acids. The CDR3 DNA sequence: TGTGCCAGCAGTTTATCGAATCAGCCCCAGCATTTT. This gives the protein CASSLSNQPQHF.

The chain uses TRBV3-1 (or the pseudogene TRBV3-2) and TRBJ2-5; the match to TRBD2 covers 13 bases. After removal of 4 bases from V and 5 bases from J, the junction contained 10 bases not matched to a gene. CDR3 length equals 17 residues. CDR1 and CDR2 from the germline V gene are LGHDT and YNNKEL (reference sequence). CDR3 bases: TGTGCCAGCAGCCCCTGGACTAGCGGGGGAAGCAGGGAGACCCAGTACTTC. Protein sequence: CASSPWTSGGSRETQYF.

V and J are TRBV11-2 and TRBJ2-5, with D perhaps matching TRBD1 (6 bases). The CDR3 spans 16 residues. V was trimmed by 2 bases and J by 5 bases, leaving 18 bases between them. Looked up from germline, CDR1 is SGHAT and CDR2 is FQNNGV. The CDR3 DNA reads TGTGCCAGCAGCTTAAACAGGGCAACCCAACAGGAGACCCAGTACTTC. It yields the protein CASSLNRATQQETQYF.

This clone has just a few counts. CDR3 amino acids: CASSLQGEQYF. The CDR3 nucleotides read TGTGCCAGCAGCCTCCAGGGCGAGCAGTACTTC. The rearrangement links TRBV3-1 (or the pseudogene TRBV3-2) to TRBJ2-7; a possible D gene is TRBD1 (5 bases). CDR3 size: 11 residues. Germline lookup yields CDR1 LGHDT and CDR2 YNNKEL (reference sequence). Trimming pared 4 bases from V and 6 bases from J, leaving 7 bases between.

This clone was seen once. The CDR3 sequence: CASSDFASVGNEQFF. The CDR3 DNA reads as TGTGCCAGCAGTGATTTTGCGTCTGTAGGCAATGAGCAGTTCTTC. The chain combines TRBV6-4 with TRBJ2-1; D gene ambiguous. Between the trimmed V and J ends, which lost 3 bases and 6 bases, there was a span of 15 bases. The CDR3 runs to 15 residues. The germline gives CDR1 MRHNA, CDR2 SNTAGT.

In nucleotides, the CDR3 is TGTGCCAGCAGTTTGGGCAGGGGATACGAGCAGTACTTC. Translated, it gives CASSLGRGYEQYF. This chain joins TRBV28 and TRBJ2-7; D might be TRBD1 (6 bases). Germline CDR1 MDHEN, CDR2 SYDVKM. Trimming took 3 bases from V and 4 from J, leaving 10 bases between them. The CDR3 is 13 amino acids.

This clone was observed once. V usage is TRBV7-9 and J usage is TRBJ2-1; 11 nucleotides match TRBD2. The germline gives CDR1 SEHNR, CDR2 FQNEAQ (reference sequence). V shed 2 bases, J shed 6 bases, and the junction held 9 bases outside the gene matches. The CDR3 loop spans 17 amino acids. The CDR3: CASSLTLAGDNPNEQFF. The CDR3 nucleotides read TGTGCCAGCAGCTTAACACTAGCGGGGGACAATCCCAATGAGCAGTTCTTC.

The gene calls are TRBV5-8 and TRBJ2-7; D is ambiguous. Germline-derived CDR1 and CDR2 are SGHTS and YDEGEE. Trimming left V 0 bases short and J 4 bases short, with 2 bases between. The CDR3 covers 11 residues. CDR3 DNA sequence: TGTGCCAGCAGCTTGGCTTACGAGCAGTACTTC. It encodes CASSLAYEQYF.

The chain links TRBV5-1 to TRBJ1-5; the D is unclear. This CDR3 is built from 15 residues. Trimming took 4 bases from V and 3 from J, leaving 14 bases between them. Looked up from germline, CDR1 is SGHRS and CDR2 is YFSETQ. The CDR3 nucleotides read TGCGCCAGCAGCCTAAATGACATTCACAATCAGCCCCAGCATTTT. Encoded protein: CASSLNDIHNQPQHF.

The genes are TRBV15 and TRBJ2-6, with a possible D match to TRBD1 (5 bases). Deletions cut 5 bases from V and 0 bases from J, with 14 bases between. The CDR3 spans 17 residues. Germline CDR1 is LNHNV and CDR2 is YYDKDF (reference sequence). The CDR3 region is CATSLQAGRSGANVLTF. The CDR3 DNA reads TGTGCCACCAGCCTTCAAGCAGGGCGCTCTGGGGCCAACGTCCTGACTTTC.